This entry features one TCR beta chain sequence. Its antigen remains unknown. The sample belongs to a study of T cells in Graves' hyperthyroidism and ophthalmopathy. Study-wide results and caveats: Also found in blood were most expanded thyroid clonotypes above 0.001.

TCR beta CDR3 regions were amplified from RNA. The HTBI primer set drove a first-round RT-PCR of the TCR CDR3. A single record per CDR3 protein comes from TCRdb applying MiXCR to the multiplex PCR reads. The sample lists a few hundred thousand distinct CDR3 sequences, more than 14% seen once, with about 14% in the top ten. The blood specimen was taken at initial hyperthyroidism diagnosis, before any ophthalmopathy symptoms. Sequenced sample: blood. This TCR derives from a woman in her 40s with Graves' hyperthyroidism that later progressed to Graves' ophthalmopathy.

CDR3 residues: CAISDPGTASYEQYF. The CDR3 DNA reads TGTGCCATCAGTGACCCCGGGACAGCTTCCTACGAGCAGTACTTC. The rearrangement joins TRBV10-3 to TRBJ2-7; 7 bases are a match to TRBD1. This CDR3 is built from 15 residues. Germline V gene lookup returns CDR1 ENHRY and CDR2 SYGVKD. V trimming: 3 bases; J trimming: 1 base; junction bases outside the gene matches: 6.